This TCR beta chain comes out of a study of blood T cells in healthy people across ages. A J-beta primer mix and a sample-barcoded 5' primer were used in a second PCR of roughly 6 to 11 cycles. A template-switch adaptor containing 12 random nucleotides labeled each cDNA molecule. TCRdb reanalysed the 5' RACE reads using MiXCR and keeps one entry per CDR3 protein. This table has roughly 1,700,000 distinct CDR3 sequences, 28% appearing once. This TCR derives from a woman in her 30s in good health. Material: blood.

The CDR3 spells CASSSPLGGLNYGYTF. As DNA, the CDR3 is TGTGCCAGCAGCTCTCCCTTGGGGGGGCTGAACTATGGCTACACCTTC. The chain combines TRBV7-9 with TRBJ1-2, with D perhaps TRBD1 (6 bases). V was clipped by 4 bases and J by 2 bases, with 17 bases between them. Germline assignment: CDR1 SEHNR and CDR2 FQNEAQ (reference sequence). CDR3 length: 16 residues.